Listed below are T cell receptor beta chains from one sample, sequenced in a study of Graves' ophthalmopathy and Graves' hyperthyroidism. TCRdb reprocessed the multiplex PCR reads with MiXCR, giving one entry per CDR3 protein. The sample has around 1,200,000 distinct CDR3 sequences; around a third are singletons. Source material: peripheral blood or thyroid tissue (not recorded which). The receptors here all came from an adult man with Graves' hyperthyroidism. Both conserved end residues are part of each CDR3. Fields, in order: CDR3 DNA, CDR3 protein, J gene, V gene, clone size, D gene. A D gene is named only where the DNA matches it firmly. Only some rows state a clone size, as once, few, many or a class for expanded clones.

CDR3 DNA: TGTGCCAGCAGCCCCGGGACAGGGCATGGAAACACCATATATTTT; CDR3 protein: CASSPGTGHGNTIYF; J gene: TRBJ1-3; V gene: TRBV11-2; clone size: many; D gene: TRBD1
CDR3 DNA: TGCGCCAGCGGAGACAGGGCCACTGACTCTGGAAACACCATATATTTT; CDR3 protein: CASGDRATDSGNTIYF; J gene: TRBJ1-3; V gene: TRBV10-2; clone size: many; D gene: TRBD1
CDR3 DNA: TGTGCCAGCAGTCCAGATGTTTCACTCCTCCACTTT; CDR3 protein: CASSPDVSLLHF; J gene: TRBJ1-6; V gene: TRBV12-3/TRBV12-4; clone size: .; D gene: .
CDR3 DNA: TGCGCCAGCAGCCACCCGACAGGGGGGCACACTGAAGCTTTCTTT; CDR3 protein: CASSHPTGGHTEAFF; J gene: TRBJ1-1; V gene: TRBV6-5; clone size: .; D gene: TRBD1
CDR3 DNA: TGTGCCAGTAGTCCATTCACTACCGACAGGGGGCAAACTGAAGCTTTCTTT; CDR3 protein: CASSPFTTDRGQTEAFF; J gene: TRBJ1-1; V gene: TRBV19; clone size: .; D gene: TRBD1
CDR3 DNA: TGTGCCAGCCAGGTCGGGCCGAACACTGAAGCTTTCTTT; CDR3 protein: CASQVGPNTEAFF; J gene: TRBJ1-1; V gene: TRBV27; clone size: .; D gene: .
CDR3 DNA: TGCGCCAGCAGCTTGGGGACAGGGGTCCATTCACCCCTCCACTTT; CDR3 protein: CASSLGTGVHSPLHF; J gene: TRBJ1-6; V gene: TRBV5-1; clone size: many; D gene: TRBD1
CDR3 DNA: TGTGCCAGCAGCTCGACCCCGAAGACCCAGTACTTC; CDR3 protein: CASSSTPKTQYF; J gene: TRBJ2-5; V gene: TRBV7-6; clone size: few; D gene: .
CDR3 DNA: TGTGCCAGCAGTCAGGGGGGGGCATTAGAACCTTTCTTT; CDR3 protein: CASSQGGALEPFF; J gene: TRBJ1-1; V gene: TRBV10-3; clone size: .; D gene: TRBD1
CDR3 DNA: TGTGCCCGCAAAACGAGATTGGGAGAGCAGTACTTC; CDR3 protein: CARKTRLGEQYF; J gene: TRBJ2-7; V gene: TRBV7-2; clone size: .; D gene: .
CDR3 DNA: TGTGCCAGCGAGGGTTATAGCAATCAGCCCCAGCATTTT; CDR3 protein: CASEGYSNQPQHF; J gene: TRBJ1-5; V gene: TRBV6-2/TRBV6-3; clone size: .; D gene: .
CDR3 DNA: TGTGCCAGCAGTGAATTCCCGGGGCGGGACACCGGGGAGCTGTTTTTT; CDR3 protein: CASSEFPGRDTGELFF; J gene: TRBJ2-2; V gene: TRBV25-1; clone size: .; D gene: .
CDR3 DNA: TGCAGTGCTAGAGGATCGGGGGCTTGGACCTTC; CDR3 protein: CSARGSGAWTF; J gene: TRBJ1-2; V gene: TRBV20-1; clone size: few; D gene: .
CDR3 DNA: TGCAGGCGACAGGACAGTACGGATGGCTACACCTTC; CDR3 protein: CRRQDSTDGYTF; J gene: TRBJ1-2; V gene: TRBV29-1; clone size: .; D gene: .
CDR3 DNA: TGTGCCAGCAGTTATGACAGGAACACTGAAGCTTTCTTT; CDR3 protein: CASSYDRNTEAFF; J gene: TRBJ1-1; V gene: TRBV2; clone size: many; D gene: .
CDR3 DNA: TGCGCCAGCAGTGAGTCGGAGCTAGCTTTCTTT; CDR3 protein: CASSESELAFF; J gene: TRBJ1-1; V gene: TRBV10-2; clone size: many; D gene: .
CDR3 DNA: TGTGCCAGCAGCCAAGATCTGCAGGGAGAGACCGGGGAGCTGTTTTTT; CDR3 protein: CASSQDLQGETGELFF; J gene: TRBJ2-2; V gene: TRBV4-2; clone size: many; D gene: .
CDR3 DNA: TGCAGCGTTGAAGGCCAGGGGGCAAATCAGCCCCAGCATTTT; CDR3 protein: CSVEGQGANQPQHF; J gene: TRBJ1-5; V gene: TRBV29-1; clone size: .; D gene: TRBD1
CDR3 DNA: TGTGCCAGCAGTCCCACGGGCGACGGTCTCTACGAGCAGTACTTC; CDR3 protein: CASSPTGDGLYEQYF; J gene: TRBJ2-7; V gene: TRBV27; clone size: .; D gene: .
CDR3 DNA: TGTGCCAGCAGCTTAGCGACTAGAGGGCCCGACGGGGAGACCCAGTACTTC; CDR3 protein: CASSLATRGPDGETQYF; J gene: TRBJ2-5; V gene: TRBV7-2; clone size: .; D gene: .
CDR3 DNA: TGTGCCCGCGACCCATACGAGGCCGGGGAGCTGTTTTTT; CDR3 protein: CARDPYEAGELFF; J gene: TRBJ2-2; V gene: TRBV7-9; clone size: many; D gene: .
CDR3 DNA: TGTGCCAGCAGCTTAGAGGTAGGGGCGGGCAATCAGCCCCAGCATTTT; CDR3 protein: CASSLEVGAGNQPQHF; J gene: TRBJ1-5; V gene: TRBV7-9; clone size: many; D gene: .
CDR3 DNA: TGTGCCAGCAGTTTAGACGGGGCGAGCCAGCCCCAGCATTTT; CDR3 protein: CASSLDGASQPQHF; J gene: TRBJ1-5; V gene: TRBV12-3/TRBV12-4; clone size: many; D gene: .
CDR3 DNA: TGTGCCAGCAGTGGGGGGACAGGGGGCGAGGAGACCCAGTACTTC; CDR3 protein: CASSGGTGGEETQYF; J gene: TRBJ2-5; V gene: TRBV2; clone size: .; D gene: TRBD1
CDR3 DNA: TGTGCCAGCAGCTTAGTACAGTCTTATTCACCCCTCCACTTT; CDR3 protein: CASSLVQSYSPLHF; J gene: TRBJ1-6; V gene: TRBV7-8; clone size: many; D gene: .
CDR3 DNA: TGTGCCAGCAGTCGGGCAGGGGACGGCCCCTACGAGCAGTACTTC; CDR3 protein: CASSRAGDGPYEQYF; J gene: TRBJ2-7; V gene: TRBV2; clone size: .; D gene: .
CDR3 DNA: TGTGCCAGCAGCTTCGACAGGGGAGAGACCCAGTACTTC; CDR3 protein: CASSFDRGETQYF; J gene: TRBJ2-5; V gene: TRBV7-6; clone size: many; D gene: TRBD1
CDR3 DNA: TGTGCCAGCAGCTCTCCTGGATTCGCGCGGCAGTACTTC; CDR3 protein: CASSSPGFARQYF; J gene: TRBJ2-7; V gene: TRBV6-1; clone size: .; D gene: .
CDR3 DNA: TGTGCCACCAGCAGAGGATTAGGACAGGGTAGGGCAGATACGCAGTATTTT; CDR3 protein: CATSRGLGQGRADTQYF; J gene: TRBJ2-3; V gene: TRBV15; clone size: .; D gene: TRBD1
CDR3 DNA: TGTGCCATCAGTGAGAGGGGAGGAGTTAATGAAAAACTGTTTTTT; CDR3 protein: CAISERGGVNEKLFF; J gene: TRBJ1-4; V gene: TRBV10-3; clone size: many; D gene: .
CDR3 DNA: TGCAGTGCCACCGGGACAGGGGAAACCGGGGAGCTGTTTTTT; CDR3 protein: CSATGTGETGELFF; J gene: TRBJ2-2; V gene: TRBV20-1; clone size: few; D gene: TRBD1
CDR3 DNA: TGTGCCAGCACCTCGGCAGGGACCCCCACTTCACCCCTCCACTTT; CDR3 protein: CASTSAGTPTSPLHF; J gene: TRBJ1-6; V gene: TRBV11-2; clone size: many; D gene: .
CDR3 DNA: TGCGCCAGCAGCCAAGAAATCAGGGAGTTGAGGGAGCAGTACTTC; CDR3 protein: CASSQEIRELREQYF; J gene: TRBJ2-7; V gene: TRBV4-3; clone size: many; D gene: .
CDR3 DNA: TGCAGCGCCGGATCGCCGGGTGACAATGGCTACACCTTC; CDR3 protein: CSAGSPGDNGYTF; J gene: TRBJ1-2; V gene: TRBV29-1; clone size: .; D gene: .
CDR3 DNA: TGCGCCAGCAGTCAGACGCCGGGCTATAATTCACCCCTCCACTTT; CDR3 protein: CASSQTPGYNSPLHF; J gene: TRBJ1-6; V gene: TRBV10-2; clone size: many; D gene: .
CDR3 DNA: TGTGCCAGCAGCCGAACCGGGACAGGGGGCACCGGGGAGCTGTTTTTT; CDR3 protein: CASSRTGTGGTGELFF; J gene: TRBJ2-2; V gene: TRBV11-2; clone size: .; D gene: TRBD1
CDR3 DNA: TGTGCCAGCAGCCGGACAGCGGGTGACGGCTACACCTTC; CDR3 protein: CASSRTAGDGYTF; J gene: TRBJ1-2; V gene: TRBV9; clone size: many; D gene: .
CDR3 DNA: TGTGCCAGCTCACCAAGAGGGGATGTTAATTCACCCCTCCACTTT; CDR3 protein: CASSPRGDVNSPLHF; J gene: TRBJ1-6; V gene: TRBV18; clone size: few; D gene: .
CDR3 DNA: TGTGCCAGCAGCTTAGCCCTGTCCGCCAATTCACCCCTCCACTTT; CDR3 protein: CASSLALSANSPLHF; J gene: TRBJ1-6; V gene: TRBV7-9; clone size: .; D gene: .
CDR3 DNA: TGCAGTGCTAGAGCCGGAACCGACACAGGGGGCGGATTAGGGAACACTGAAGCTTTCTTT; CDR3 protein: CSARAGTDTGGGLGNTEAFF; J gene: TRBJ1-1; V gene: TRBV20-1; clone size: .; D gene: TRBD1
CDR3 DNA: TGTGCCAGCAGTTTTATTCGGGGCTCCGAGCAGTACTTC; CDR3 protein: CASSFIRGSEQYF; J gene: TRBJ2-7; V gene: TRBV12-3/TRBV12-4; clone size: few; D gene: .